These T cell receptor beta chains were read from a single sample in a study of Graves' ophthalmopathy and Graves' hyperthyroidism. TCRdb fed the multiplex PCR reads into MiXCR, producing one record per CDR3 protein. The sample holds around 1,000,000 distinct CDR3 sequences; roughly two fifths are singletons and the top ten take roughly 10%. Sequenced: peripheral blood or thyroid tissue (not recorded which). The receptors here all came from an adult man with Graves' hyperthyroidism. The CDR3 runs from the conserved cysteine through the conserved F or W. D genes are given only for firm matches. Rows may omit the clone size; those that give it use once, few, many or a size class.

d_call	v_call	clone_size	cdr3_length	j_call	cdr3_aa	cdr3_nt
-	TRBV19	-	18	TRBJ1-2	CASTGRRMGGATVNGYTF	TGTGCCTCCACGGGACGGCGTATGGGGGGAGCTACGGTAAATGGCTACACCTTC
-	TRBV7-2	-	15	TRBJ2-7	CASSHLDYSSYEQYF	TGTGCCAGCAGCCACCTAGACTATAGCTCCTACGAGCAGTACTTC
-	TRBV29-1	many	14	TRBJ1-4	CSVEDSATNEKLFF	TGCAGCGTTGAAGATAGTGCAACTAATGAAAAACTGTTTTTT
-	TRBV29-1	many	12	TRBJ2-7	CSVERGADEQYF	TGCAGCGTTGAAAGGGGCGCGGACGAGCAGTACTTC
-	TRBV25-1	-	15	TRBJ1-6	CACSARWADNSPLHF	-
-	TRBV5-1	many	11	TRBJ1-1	CASSVDSEAFF	TGCGCCAGCAGCGTGGACAGTGAAGCTTTCTTT
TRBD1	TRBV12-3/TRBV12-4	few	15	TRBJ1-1	CASRGTVGSNTEAFF	TGTGCCAGCAGGGGGACAGTAGGCTCTAACACTGAAGCTTTCTTT
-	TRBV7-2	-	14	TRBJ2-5	CASSLAGGTETQYF	TGTGCCAGCAGCTTAGCCGGGGGAACTGAGACCCAGTACTTC
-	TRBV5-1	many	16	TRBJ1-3	CASSLGTGRSWNTIYF	TGCGCCAGCAGCTTGGGAACGGGGCGAAGTTGGAACACCATATATTTT
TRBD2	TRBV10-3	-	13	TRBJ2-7	CAIRAGGGHEQYF	TGTGCCATCAGGGCGGGAGGGGGACACGAGCAGTACTTC
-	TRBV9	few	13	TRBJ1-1	CATLPGPFSEAFF	TGCGCCACTCTACCGGGCCCCTTCAGTGAAGCTTTCTTT
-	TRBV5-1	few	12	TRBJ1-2	CASYALNYGYTF	TGCGCCAGCTATGCCCTTAACTATGGCTACACCTTC
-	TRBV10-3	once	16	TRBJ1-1	CAISESNGGRNTEAFF	TGTGCCATCAGTGAGTCAAACGGGGGCCGGAACACTGAAGCTTTCTTT
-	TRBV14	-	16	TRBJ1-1	CASSQEEAGDGTEAFF	TGTGCCAGCAGCCAAGAAGAGGCAGGGGACGGGACTGAAGCTTTCTTT
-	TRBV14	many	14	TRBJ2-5	CASSSLVGPETQYF	TGTGCCAGCAGTTCCTTAGTAGGCCCGGAGACCCAGTACTTC
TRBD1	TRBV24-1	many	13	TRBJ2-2	CATGTASTGELFF	TGTGCCACAGGGACAGCGAGCACCGGGGAGCTGTTTTTT
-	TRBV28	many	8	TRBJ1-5	CATGPQHF	TGTGCCACGGGTCCCCAGCATTTT
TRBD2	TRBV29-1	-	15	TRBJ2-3	CSVDPSGSGTDTQYF	TGCAGCGTCGACCCGAGCGGGAGTGGCACAGATACGCAGTATTTT
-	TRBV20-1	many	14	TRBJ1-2	CSAFYPGSHEGYTF	TGCAGTGCGTTTTATCCGGGCTCCCACGAAGGCTACACCTTC
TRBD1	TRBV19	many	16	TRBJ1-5	CASSISGTGNGQPQHF	TGTGCCAGTAGTATCTCTGGGACAGGGAACGGGCAGCCCCAGCATTTT
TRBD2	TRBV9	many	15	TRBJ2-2	CASSAAGGYTGELFF	TGTGCCAGCAGCGCGGCCGGGGGGTACACCGGGGAGCTGTTTTTT
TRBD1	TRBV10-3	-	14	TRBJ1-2	CAISGQGQAYGYTF	TGTGCCATCAGCGGACAGGGACAGGCCTATGGCTACACCTTC
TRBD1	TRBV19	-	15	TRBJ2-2	CASNPDRGVTGELFF	TGTGCCAGTAATCCGGACAGGGGAGTTACCGGGGAGCTGTTTTTT
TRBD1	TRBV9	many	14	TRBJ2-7	CASSAGDRTYEQYF	TGTGCCAGCAGCGCCGGGGACAGAACCTACGAGCAGTACTTC
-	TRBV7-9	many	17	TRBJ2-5	CASSSPNPGSPRETQYF	TGTGCCAGCAGCTCACCGAATCCAGGGTCCCCTCGAGAGACCCAGTACTTC
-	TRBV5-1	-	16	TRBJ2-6	CASSLDKGAGANVLTF	TGCGCCAGCAGCTTGGATAAGGGTGCTGGGGCCAACGTCCTGACTTTC
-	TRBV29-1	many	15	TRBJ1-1	CSVGGFYRDHTEAFF	TGCAGCGTTGGGGGCTTCTACAGGGACCACACTGAAGCTTTCTTT
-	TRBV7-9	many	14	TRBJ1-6	CASTRDAGFSPLHF	TGTGCCAGCACCCGGGACGCAGGTTTTTCACCCCTCCACTTT
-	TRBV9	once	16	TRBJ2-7	CASSQVGAAGLSEQYF	TGTGCCAGCAGCCAAGTTGGGGCAGCGGGTTTGAGCGAGCAGTACTTC
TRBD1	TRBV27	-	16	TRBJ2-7	CASSRGQGSISYEQYF	TGTGCCAGCAGTAGGGGACAGGGCTCGATCTCCTACGAGCAGTACTTC
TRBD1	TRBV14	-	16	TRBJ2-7	CASSQNAGTGFNEQYF	TGTGCCAGCAGTCAGAACGCCGGGACAGGGTTCAACGAGCAGTACTTC
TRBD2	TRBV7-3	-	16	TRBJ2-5	CASSSLAGGRQETQYF	TGTGCCAGCAGTTCGCTAGCGGGGGGGCGGCAAGAGACCCAGTACTTC
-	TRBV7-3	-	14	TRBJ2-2	CASRLGPQPGELFF	TGTGCCAGCAGACTAGGCCCGCAACCCGGGGAGCTGTTTTTT